This passage covers 2 T cell receptor beta chains from one sample sequenced in a study of a mutant IDH1 vaccine in newly diagnosed glioma. Sequencing used immunoSEQ multiplex PCR; TCRdb keeps in-frame clones, though not all of them. Of 45,000 to 55,000 clones in the sample, 75% to 85% are singletons; the top ten hold about 12%. For these TCRs, the target antigens are not known. Described time point: week 35, safety follow-up. It was 300 ug of mutant IDH1 20-mer peptide that made up each vaccine dose, given with topical imiquimod. The sequencing here drew on PBMCs, taken from a glioma patient whose treatment included an IDH1 peptide vaccine. All receptors come from a man in his forties with glioma.

V is TRBV11-3 and J is TRBJ1-2, with 7 bases identical to TRBD1. CDR3 length equals 13 residues. Germline V CDR1 and CDR2: SGHNT, YENEEA. The junction had 5 bases not matched to a gene; V was cut back by 8 bases and J by 2 bases. The CDR3 region is CASGTTGNYGYTF. The CDR3 region has the DNA TGTGCCAGCGGGACGACAGGGAACTATGGCTACACCTTC.

The chain combines TRBV27 with TRBJ2-1; TRBD1 aligns across 10 bases. The CDR3 contains 17 residues. Looked up from germline, CDR1 is MNHEY and CDR2 is SMNVEV (reference sequence). The ends lost 5 bases at V and 9 bases at J; junction bases unmatched: 16. In DNA form, the CDR3 reads TGTGCCAGCAGTCCAAATACCGGGACAGGGGATCATACTGAGCAGTTCTTC. Its protein is CASSPNTGTGDHTEQFF.